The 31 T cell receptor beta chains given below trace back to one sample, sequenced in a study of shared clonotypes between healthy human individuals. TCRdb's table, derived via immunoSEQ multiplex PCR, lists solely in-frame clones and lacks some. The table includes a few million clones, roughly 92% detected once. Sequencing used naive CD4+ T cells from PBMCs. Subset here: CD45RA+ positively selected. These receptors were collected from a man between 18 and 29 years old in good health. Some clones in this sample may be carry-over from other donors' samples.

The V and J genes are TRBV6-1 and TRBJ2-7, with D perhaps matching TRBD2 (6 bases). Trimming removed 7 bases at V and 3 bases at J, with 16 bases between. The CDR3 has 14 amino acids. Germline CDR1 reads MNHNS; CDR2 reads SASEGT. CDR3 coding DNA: TGTGCCAGCAACGGCGGGGTTACGAACTACGAGCAGTACTTC. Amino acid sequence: CASNGGVTNYEQYF.

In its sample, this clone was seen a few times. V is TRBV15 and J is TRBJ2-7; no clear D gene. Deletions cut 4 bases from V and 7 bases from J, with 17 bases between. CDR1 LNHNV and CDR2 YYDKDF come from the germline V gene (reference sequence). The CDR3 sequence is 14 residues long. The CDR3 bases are TGTGCCACCAGCAACCGGGTAGAAACGTGGGAGCAGTACTTC. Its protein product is CATSNRVETWEQYF.

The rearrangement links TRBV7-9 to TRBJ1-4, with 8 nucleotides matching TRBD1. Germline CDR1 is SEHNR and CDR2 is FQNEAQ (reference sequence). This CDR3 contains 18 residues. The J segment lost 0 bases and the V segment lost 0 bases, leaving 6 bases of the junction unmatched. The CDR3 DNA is TGTGCCAGCAGCTTAGCTCCAACAGGGGGAGCAACTAATGAAAAACTGTTTTTT. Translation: CASSLAPTGGATNEKLFF. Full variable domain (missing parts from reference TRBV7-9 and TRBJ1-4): DTGVSQNPRHKITKRGQNVTFRCDPISEHNRLYWYRQTLGQGPEFLTYFQNEAQLEKSRLLSDRFSAERPKGSFSTLEIQRTEQGDSAMYLCASSLAPTGGATNEKLFFGSGTQLSVL.

The CDR3 sequence is CASRTPPPGQSYGYTF. CDR3 DNA: TGTGCCAGTAGGACTCCACCTCCGGGACAGAGCTATGGCTACACCTTC. The J gene is TRBJ1-2, the V gene TRBV19; the match to TRBD1 covers 7 bases. The germline V gene encodes CDR1 LNHDA and CDR2 SQIVND (reference sequence). Unmatched junction bases numbered 14, after V lost 6 bases and J lost 4 bases. The CDR3 covers 16 residues.

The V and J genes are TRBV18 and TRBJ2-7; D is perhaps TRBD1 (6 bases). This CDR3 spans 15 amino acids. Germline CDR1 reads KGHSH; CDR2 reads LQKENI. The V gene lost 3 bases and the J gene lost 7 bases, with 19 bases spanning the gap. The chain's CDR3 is CASSPGTPGVMEQYF. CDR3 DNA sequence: TGTGCCAGCTCACCCGGGACACCCGGGGTTATGGAGCAGTACTTC.

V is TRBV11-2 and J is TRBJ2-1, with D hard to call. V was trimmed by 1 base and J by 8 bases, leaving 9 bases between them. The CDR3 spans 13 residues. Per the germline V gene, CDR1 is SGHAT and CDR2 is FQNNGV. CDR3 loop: CASSLVRPDEQFF. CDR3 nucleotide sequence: TGTGCCAGCAGCTTAGTAAGGCCGGATGAGCAGTTCTTC.

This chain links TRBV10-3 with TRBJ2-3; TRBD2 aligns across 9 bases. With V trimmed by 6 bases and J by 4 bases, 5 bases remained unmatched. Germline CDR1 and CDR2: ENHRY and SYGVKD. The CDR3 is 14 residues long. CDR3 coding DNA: TGTGCCATCAGATTAGCGGGAGACGCAGATACGCAGTATTTT. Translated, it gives CAIRLAGDADTQYF.

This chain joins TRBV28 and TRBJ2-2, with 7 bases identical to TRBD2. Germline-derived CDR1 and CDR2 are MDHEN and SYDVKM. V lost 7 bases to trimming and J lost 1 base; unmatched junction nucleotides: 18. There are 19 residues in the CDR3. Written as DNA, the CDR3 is TGTGCCAGCATCCTCCCGTCCGGGGGGAGAGGCGAGAACACCGGGGAGCTGTTTTTT. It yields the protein CASILPSGGRGENTGELFF.

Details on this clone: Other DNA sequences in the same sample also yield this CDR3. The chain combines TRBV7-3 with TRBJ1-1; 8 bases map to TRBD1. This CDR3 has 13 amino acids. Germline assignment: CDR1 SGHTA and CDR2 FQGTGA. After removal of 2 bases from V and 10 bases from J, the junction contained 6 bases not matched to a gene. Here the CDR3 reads CASSLRQGAGAFF. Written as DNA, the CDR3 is TGTGCCAGCAGCTTACGGCAGGGGGCTGGAGCTTTCTTT.

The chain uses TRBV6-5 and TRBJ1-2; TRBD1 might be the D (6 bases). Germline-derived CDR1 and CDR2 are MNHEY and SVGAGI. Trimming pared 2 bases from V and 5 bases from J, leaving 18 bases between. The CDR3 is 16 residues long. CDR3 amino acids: CASSYTPSGAHYGYTF. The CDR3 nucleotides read TGTGCCAGCAGTTACACACCTTCGGGGGCCCATTATGGCTACACCTTC.

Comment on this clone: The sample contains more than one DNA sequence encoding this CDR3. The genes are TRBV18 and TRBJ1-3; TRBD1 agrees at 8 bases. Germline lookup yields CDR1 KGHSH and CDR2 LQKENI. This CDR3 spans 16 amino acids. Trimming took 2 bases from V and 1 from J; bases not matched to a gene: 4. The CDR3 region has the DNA TGTGCCAGCTCACCAGGACAGGGAAGTTCTGGAAACACCATATATTTT. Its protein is CASSPGQGSSGNTIYF. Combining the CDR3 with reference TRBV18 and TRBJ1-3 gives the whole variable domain NAGVMQNPRHLVRRRGQEARLRCSPMKGHSHVYWYRQLPEEGLKFMVYLQKENIIDESGMPKERFSAEFPKEGPSILRIQQVVRGDSAAYFCASSPGQGSSGNTIYFGEGSWLTVV.

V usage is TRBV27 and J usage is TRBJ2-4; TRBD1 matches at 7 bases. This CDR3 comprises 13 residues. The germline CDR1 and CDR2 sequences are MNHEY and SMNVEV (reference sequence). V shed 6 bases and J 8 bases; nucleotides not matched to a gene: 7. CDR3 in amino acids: CASRRQGDDIQYF. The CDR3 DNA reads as TGTGCCAGCAGAAGACAGGGTGACGACATTCAGTACTTC.

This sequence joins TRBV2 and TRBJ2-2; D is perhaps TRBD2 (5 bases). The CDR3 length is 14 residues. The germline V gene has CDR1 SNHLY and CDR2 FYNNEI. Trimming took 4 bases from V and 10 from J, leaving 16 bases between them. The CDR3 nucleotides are TGTGCCAGCAGTGCACTAGTAAGCTTAGCGGAGCTGTTTTTT. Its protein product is CASSALVSLAELFF.

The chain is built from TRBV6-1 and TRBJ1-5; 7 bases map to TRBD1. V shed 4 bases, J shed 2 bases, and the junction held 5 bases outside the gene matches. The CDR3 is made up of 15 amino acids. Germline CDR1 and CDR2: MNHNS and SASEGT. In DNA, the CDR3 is TGTGCCAGCAGTGCTCCCGACAGGGGCAATCAGCCCCAGCATTTT. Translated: CASSAPDRGNQPQHF.

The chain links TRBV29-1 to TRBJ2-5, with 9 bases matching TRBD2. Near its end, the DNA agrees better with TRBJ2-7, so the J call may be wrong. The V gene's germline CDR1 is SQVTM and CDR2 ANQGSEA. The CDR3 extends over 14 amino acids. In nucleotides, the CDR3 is TGCAGCGTTGTGAGTAGCGGGAGTCCCTACGAGCAGTACTTC. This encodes CSVVSSGSPYEQYF.

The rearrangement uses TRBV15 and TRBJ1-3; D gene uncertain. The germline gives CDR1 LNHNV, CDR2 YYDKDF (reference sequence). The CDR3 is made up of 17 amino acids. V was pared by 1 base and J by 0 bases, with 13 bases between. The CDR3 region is CATSRVATDVSGNTIYF. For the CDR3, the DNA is TGTGCCACCAGCAGAGTGGCCACGGACGTCTCTGGAAACACCATATATTTT.

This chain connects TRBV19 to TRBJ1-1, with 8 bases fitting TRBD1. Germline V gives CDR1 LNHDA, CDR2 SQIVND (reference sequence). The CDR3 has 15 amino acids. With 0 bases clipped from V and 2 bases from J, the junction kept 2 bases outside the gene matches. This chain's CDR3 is CASSIEQGGNTEAFF. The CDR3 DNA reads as TGTGCCAGTAGTATAGAACAGGGGGGAAACACTGAAGCTTTCTTT. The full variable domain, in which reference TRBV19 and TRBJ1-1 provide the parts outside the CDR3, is DGGITQSPKYLFRKEGQNVTLSCEQNLNHDAMYWYRQDPGQGLRLIYYSQIVNDFQKGDIAEGYSVSREKKESFPLTVTSAQKNPTAFYLCASSIEQGGNTEAFFGQGTRLTVV.

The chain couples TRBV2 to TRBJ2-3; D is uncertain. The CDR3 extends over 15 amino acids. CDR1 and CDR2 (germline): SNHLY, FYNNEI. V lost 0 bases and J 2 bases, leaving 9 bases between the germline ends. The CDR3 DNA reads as TGTGCCAGCAGTGAAGCCGTCGCGGTCACAGATACGCAGTATTTT. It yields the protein CASSEAVAVTDTQYF.

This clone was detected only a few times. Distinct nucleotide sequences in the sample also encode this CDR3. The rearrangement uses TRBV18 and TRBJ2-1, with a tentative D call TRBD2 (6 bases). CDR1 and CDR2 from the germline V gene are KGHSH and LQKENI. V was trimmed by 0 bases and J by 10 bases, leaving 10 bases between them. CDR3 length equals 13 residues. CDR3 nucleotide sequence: TGTGCCAGCTCACCACCGGGGCGGGGAGAGCAGTTCTTC. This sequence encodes CASSPPGRGEQFF.

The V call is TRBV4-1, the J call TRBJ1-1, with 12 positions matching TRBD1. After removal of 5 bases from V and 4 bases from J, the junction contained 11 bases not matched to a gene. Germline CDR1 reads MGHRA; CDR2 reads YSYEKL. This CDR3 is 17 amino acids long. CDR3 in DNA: TGCGCCAGCAGCGTCGGGACAGGGGGCGAAGGTTTCACTGAAGCTTTCTTT. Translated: CASSVGTGGEGFTEAFF.

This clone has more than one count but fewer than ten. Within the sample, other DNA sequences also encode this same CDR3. CDR3 protein: CSASSYEQYF. The CDR3 DNA reads as TGCAGTGCTAGCAGCTACGAGCAGTACTTC. This sequence joins TRBV20-1 and TRBJ2-7; D is unclear. Germline CDR1 DFQATT, CDR2 SNEGSKA (reference sequence). CDR3 length equals 10 residues. Deletions cut 3 bases from V and 3 bases from J, with 3 bases between.

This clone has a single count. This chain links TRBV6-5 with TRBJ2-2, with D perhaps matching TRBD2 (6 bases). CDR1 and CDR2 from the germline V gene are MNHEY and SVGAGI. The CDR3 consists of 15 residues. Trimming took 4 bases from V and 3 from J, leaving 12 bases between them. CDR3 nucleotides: TGTGCCAGCAGTTCGAGGGGACTTCACACCGGGGAGCTGTTTTTT. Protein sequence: CASSSRGLHTGELFF.

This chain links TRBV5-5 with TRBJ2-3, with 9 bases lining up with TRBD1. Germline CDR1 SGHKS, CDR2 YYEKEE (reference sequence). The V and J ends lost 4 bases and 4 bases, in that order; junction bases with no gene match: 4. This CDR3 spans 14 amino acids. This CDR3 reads CASSGQGRADTQYF. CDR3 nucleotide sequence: TGTGCCAGCAGCGGACAGGGGCGCGCAGATACGCAGTATTTT.

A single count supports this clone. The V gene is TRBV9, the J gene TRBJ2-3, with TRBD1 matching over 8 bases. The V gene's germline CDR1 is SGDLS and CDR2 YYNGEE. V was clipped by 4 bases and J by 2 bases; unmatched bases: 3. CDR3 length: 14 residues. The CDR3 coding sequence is TGTGCCAGCAGCCCCCAGGGGGCCACAGATACGCAGTATTTT. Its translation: CASSPQGATDTQYF.

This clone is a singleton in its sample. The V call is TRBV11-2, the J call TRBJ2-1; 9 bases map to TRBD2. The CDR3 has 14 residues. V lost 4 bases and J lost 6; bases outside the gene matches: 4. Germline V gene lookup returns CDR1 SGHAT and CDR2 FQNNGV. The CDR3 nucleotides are TGTGCCAGCAGCTCCCTAGCGGGATCCAATGAGCAGTTCTTC. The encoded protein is CASSSLAGSNEQFF.

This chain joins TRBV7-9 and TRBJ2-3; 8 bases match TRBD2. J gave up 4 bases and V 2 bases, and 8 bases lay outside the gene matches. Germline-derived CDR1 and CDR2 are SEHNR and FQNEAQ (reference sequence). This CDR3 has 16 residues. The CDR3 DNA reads TGTGCCAGCAGCTTACACTCGGGAGGGACGCCAGATACGCAGTATTTT. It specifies CASSLHSGGTPDTQYF.

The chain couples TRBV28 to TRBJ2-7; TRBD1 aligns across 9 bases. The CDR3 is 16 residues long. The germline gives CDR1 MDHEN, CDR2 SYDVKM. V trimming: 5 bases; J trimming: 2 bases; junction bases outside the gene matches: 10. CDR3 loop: CASSLTAGTGTYEQYF. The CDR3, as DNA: TGTGCCAGCAGTCTTACAGCCGGGACAGGGACCTACGAGCAGTACTTC.

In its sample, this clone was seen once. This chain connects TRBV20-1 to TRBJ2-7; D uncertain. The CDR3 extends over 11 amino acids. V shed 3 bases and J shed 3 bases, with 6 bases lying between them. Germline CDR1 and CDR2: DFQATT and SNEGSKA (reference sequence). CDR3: CSASSVYEQYF. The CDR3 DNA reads TGCAGTGCTAGTTCTGTCTACGAGCAGTACTTC.

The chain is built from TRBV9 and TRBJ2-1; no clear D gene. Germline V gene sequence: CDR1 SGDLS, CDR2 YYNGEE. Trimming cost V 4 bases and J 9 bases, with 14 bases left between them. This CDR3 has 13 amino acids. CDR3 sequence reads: CASSLNYRAEQFF. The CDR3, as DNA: TGTGCCAGCAGCTTAAACTACCGGGCTGAGCAGTTCTTC.

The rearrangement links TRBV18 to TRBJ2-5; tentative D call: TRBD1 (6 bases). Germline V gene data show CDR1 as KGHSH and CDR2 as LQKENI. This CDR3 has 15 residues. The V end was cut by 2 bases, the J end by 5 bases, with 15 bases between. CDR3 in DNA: TGTGCCAGCTCACCATTTACAGGGATGGAGGAGACCCAGTACTTC. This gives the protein CASSPFTGMEETQYF.

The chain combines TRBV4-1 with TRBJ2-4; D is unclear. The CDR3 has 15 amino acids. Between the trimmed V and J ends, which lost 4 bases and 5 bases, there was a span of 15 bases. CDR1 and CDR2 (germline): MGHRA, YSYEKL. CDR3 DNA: TGCGCCAGCAGCCTCTTACCCGGGCTCCAAAACATTCAGTACTTC. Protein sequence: CASSLLPGLQNIQYF.